This TCR beta chain is drawn from a study of T cells in localized non-small cell lung cancer. Between the trimmed V and J ends, which lost 1 base and 6 bases, there was a span of 15 bases. The CDR3 is 15 residues long. Germline V CDR1 and CDR2: LNHNV, YYDKDF (reference sequence). Method: immunoSEQ multiplex PCR; TCRdb's copy keeps in-frame clones and lacks some. The sample shows several hundred clones, about a fifth of them seen only once. The sample in question was normal lung tissue next to the tumor, obtained before any cancer treatment. The TCR comes from a female donor aged 60 or older with stage I lung adenocarcinoma. The chain employs TRBV15 and TRBJ1-2; D not certain. CDR3 DNA: TGTGCCACCAGCAGAGGTCCGGCTTCCCGTAATGGCTACACCTTC. It yields the protein CATSRGPASRNGYTF. Looking up the rest from reference TRBV15 and TRBJ1-2 gives the full variable domain: DAMVIQNPRYQVTQFGKPVTLSCSQTLNHNVMYWYQQKSSQAPKLLFHYYDKDFNNEADTPDNFQSRRPNTSFCFLDIRSPGLGDTAMYLCATSRGPASRNGYTFGSGTRLTVV.